This is a list of T cell receptor beta chains from one sample in a study of blood T cell repertoires in COVID-19. Some clones are missing from TCRdb's copy, which holds only in-frame ones; the method was immunoSEQ multiplex PCR. The sample lists about 220,000 clones, about 78% occurring once. Material for sequencing was peripheral blood. The receptors shown here come from a woman in her 70s with acute or convalescent COVID-19. CDR3s include the opening cysteine and the closing phenylalanine or tryptophan. The D gene is left open where the match is weak.

TRBJ2-1 | TRBD2 | TRBV18 | CASSPPGGDNEQFF
TRBJ1-1 | . | TRBV4-1 | CASSQDYGTPLVWAFF
TRBJ2-3 | TRBD2 | TRBV5-1 | CASSLYSGPSGVSTDTQYF
TRBJ1-5 | . | TRBV28 | CASSPQGFSQPQHF
TRBJ2-3 | TRBD1 | TRBV4-1 | CASRKQGAADTQYF
TRBJ1-5 | TRBD1 | TRBV2 | CASSGGTGPNQPQHF
TRBJ2-2 | TRBD1 | TRBV5-1 | CASSIRDSRAGELFF
TRBJ2-7 | TRBD2 | TRBV10-2 | CASRLTSGISEQYF
TRBJ1-5 | TRBD1 | TRBV5-6 | CASSRGTGGEQPQHF
TRBJ1-1 | . | TRBV6-5 | CASSIQTAMNTEAFF
TRBJ2-1 | . | TRBV30 | CAWSDYNEQFF
TRBJ2-1 | . | TRBV10-3 | CAISDSRAEQFF
TRBJ2-5 | . | TRBV5-6 | CASSLGRLTQYF
TRBJ2-6 | TRBD1 | TRBV18 | CASSPRDRGNSGANVLTF
TRBJ2-7 | . | TRBV3-1/TRBV3-2 | CASSQDSVRQYPSYEQYF
TRBJ2-1 | . | TRBV6-5 | CASSYIPQGPDEQFF
TRBJ2-5 | TRBD2 | TRBV24-1 | CATSTPGTTETQYF
TRBJ2-5 | . | TRBV5-1 | CASSLPPRETQYF
TRBJ1-6 | . | TRBV5-1 | CASSLGTSSYNSPLHF
TRBJ2-5 | TRBD2 | TRBV30 | CAWRVGGAVETQYF
TRBJ2-3 | TRBD2 | TRBV4-3 | CASSQEAGLAGASTDTQYF
TRBJ1-1 | TRBD1 | TRBV5-1 | CASSPLDRGGTEAFF
TRBJ2-5 | TRBD2 | TRBV10-3 | CAISLAGGETQYF
TRBJ1-5 | . | TRBV12-3/TRBV12-4 | CASSLRSNQPQHF
TRBJ2-7 | . | TRBV6-5 | CASIFGGSLYEQYF
TRBJ2-3 | . | TRBV11-2 | CASRTTGLITDTQYF
TRBJ2-7 | TRBD2 | TRBV6-5 | CASSYGTSSYEQYF
TRBJ2-2 | . | TRBV5-1 | CASSFTSTGELFF
TRBJ1-1 | TRBD1 | TRBV5-1 | CASSRGQGLTEAFF
TRBJ2-7 | TRBD2 | TRBV7-2 | CASSGPGGAHEQYF
TRBJ2-7 | . | TRBV20-1 | CRAGTREQYF
TRBJ2-3 | TRBD2 | TRBV7-2 | CASRKRGASTDTQYF
TRBJ2-2 | . | TRBV7-2 | CASCLSAGLGAGGELFF